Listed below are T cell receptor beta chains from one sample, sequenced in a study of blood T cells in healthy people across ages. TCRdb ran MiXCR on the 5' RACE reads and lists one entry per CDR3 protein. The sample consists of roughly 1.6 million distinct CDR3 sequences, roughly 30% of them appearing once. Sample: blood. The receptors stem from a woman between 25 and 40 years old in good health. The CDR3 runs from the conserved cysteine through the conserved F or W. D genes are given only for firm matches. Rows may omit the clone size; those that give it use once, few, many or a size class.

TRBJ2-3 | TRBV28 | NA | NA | CASSLRRARADTQYF | TGTGCCAGCAGTTTGAGGAGGGCCCGGGCAGATACGCAGTATTTT
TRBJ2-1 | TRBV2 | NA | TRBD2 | CASSGGEGQWQFF | TGTGCCAGCAGTGGGGGGGAGGGCCAATGGCAGTTCTTC
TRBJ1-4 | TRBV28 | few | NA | CASSKGEREKLFF | TGTGCCAGCAGTAAGGGGGAACGTGAAAAACTGTTTTTT
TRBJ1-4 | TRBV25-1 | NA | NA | CASRGRGGLGEKLFF | TGTGCCAGCAGGGGCAGAGGGGGGTTGGGTGAAAAACTGTTTTTT
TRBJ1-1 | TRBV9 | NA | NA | CASSSGGGGADTEAFF | TGTGCCAGCAGCTCAGGCGGGGGGGGGGCGGACACTGAAGCTTTCTTT
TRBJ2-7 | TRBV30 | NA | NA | CAWSPEIYEQYF | TGTGCCTGGAGTCCGGAAATCTACGAGCAGTACTTC
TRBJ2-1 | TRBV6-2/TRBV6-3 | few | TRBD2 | CASRTSGRGWGEQFF | TGTGCCAGCAGAACTAGCGGGAGGGGATGGGGGGAGCAGTTCTTC
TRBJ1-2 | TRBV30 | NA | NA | CAWSLGNGYTF | TGTGCCTGGAGTCTAGGGAATGGCTACACCTTC
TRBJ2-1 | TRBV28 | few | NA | CASHPAGLAADEQFF | TGTGCCAGCCACCCTGCGGGGCTGGCGGCGGATGAGCAGTTCTTC
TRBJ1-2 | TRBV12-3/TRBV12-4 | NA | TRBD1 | CASSPDRGLGGYTF | TGTGCCAGCAGTCCCGACAGGGGGCTCGGCGGCTACACCTTC
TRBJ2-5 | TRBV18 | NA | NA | CASSPQGPGWNAETQYF | TGTGCCAGCTCACCACAGGGGCCAGGGTGGAATGCGGAGACCCAGTACTTC
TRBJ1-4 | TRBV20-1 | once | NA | CSATLPTGNNEKLFF | TGCAGTGCTACACTCCCCACGGGGAATAATGAAAAACTGTTTTTT
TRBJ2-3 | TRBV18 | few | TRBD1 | CASSPPQGLTDTQYF | TGTGCCAGCTCACCACCACAGGGGCTGACAGATACGCAGTATTTT
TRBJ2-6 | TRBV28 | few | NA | CASSTFGVAGANVLTF | TGTGCCAGCAGTACATTCGGGGTAGCCGGGGCCAACGTCCTGACTTTC
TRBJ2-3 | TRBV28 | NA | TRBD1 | CASSPDRGGKDTQYF | TGTGCCAGCAGTCCAGACAGGGGGGGTAAGGATACGCAGTATTTT
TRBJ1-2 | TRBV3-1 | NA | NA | CASSALMGGYTF | TGTGCCAGCAGCGCATTAATGGGAGGCTACACCTTC
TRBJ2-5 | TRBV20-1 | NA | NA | CSAKGAVRGTQYF | TGCAGTGCTAAAGGGGCCGTTAGAGGGACCCAGTACTTC
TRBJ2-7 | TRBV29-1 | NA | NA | CSVIGAYYEQYF | TGCAGCGTGATAGGGGCCTACTACGAGCAGTACTTC
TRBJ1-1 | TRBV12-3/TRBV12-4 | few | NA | CASSFDNTNTEAFF | TGTGCCAGCAGTTTTGATAACACCAACACTGAAGCTTTCTTT
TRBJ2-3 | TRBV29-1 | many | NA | CSVDKDTQYF | TGCAGCGTTGATAAGGATACGCAGTATTTT
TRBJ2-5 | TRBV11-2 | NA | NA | CASSLWTVSYNEQYF | TGTGCCAGCAGCTTGTGGACGGTATCCTACAATGAGCAGTACTTC
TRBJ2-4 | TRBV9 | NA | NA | CASSVGEGDIQYF | TGTGCCAGCAGCGTAGGAGAGGGCGACATTCAGTACTTC
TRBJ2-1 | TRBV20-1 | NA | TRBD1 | CSARGSGTGTEEQFF | TGCAGTGCTAGAGGATCCGGGACAGGGACTGAAGAGCAGTTCTTC
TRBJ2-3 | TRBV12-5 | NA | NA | CASGFSSDTQYF | TGTGCTAGTGGTTTTAGCTCAGATACGCAGTATTTT
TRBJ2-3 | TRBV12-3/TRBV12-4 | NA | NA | CASSLSLASDTQYF | TGTGCCAGCAGTTTAAGCCTAGCTTCAGATACGCAGTATTTT
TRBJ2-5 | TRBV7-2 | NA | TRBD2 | CASSGLGGAYETQYF | TGTGCCAGCAGCGGACTCGGGGGGGCCTATGAGACCCAGTACTTC
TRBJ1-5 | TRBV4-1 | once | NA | CASSIGTGMGQPQHF | TGCGCCAGCAGCATCGGAACAGGGATGGGTCAGCCCCAGCATTTT
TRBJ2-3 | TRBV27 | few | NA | CASSSSRVTDTQYF | TGTGCCAGCAGTTCGTCAAGGGTCACAGATACGCAGTATTTT
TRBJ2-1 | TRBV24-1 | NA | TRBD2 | CATSDVSGAASYNEQFF | TGTGCCACCAGTGACGTTAGCGGGGCCGCCTCCTACAATGAGCAGTTCTTC
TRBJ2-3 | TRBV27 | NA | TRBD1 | CASALLGQAPDTQYF | TGTGCCAGCGCCCTCCTGGGACAGGCCCCAGATACGCAGTATTTT
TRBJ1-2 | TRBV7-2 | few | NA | CASSFGDSSFYGYTF | TGTGCCAGCAGCTTTGGGGACTCCAGTTTCTATGGCTACACCTTC
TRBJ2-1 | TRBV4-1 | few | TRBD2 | CASSQIEGRGGYNEQFF | TGCGCCAGCAGCCAAATCGAAGGACGGGGGGGCTACAATGAGCAGTTCTTC
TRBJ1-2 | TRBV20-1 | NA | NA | CSARDLETHYGYTF | TGCAGTGCTAGAGATCTGGAGACCCACTATGGCTACACCTTC
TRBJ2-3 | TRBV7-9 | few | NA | CASSVYRAEGTDAQYF | TGTGCCAGCAGCGTCTACAGGGCTGAGGGCACAGATGCGCAGTATTTT
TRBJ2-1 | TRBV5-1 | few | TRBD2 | CASSLVTVAGYNEQFF | TGCGCCAGCAGCTTGGTCACGGTAGCGGGGTACAATGAGCAGTTCTTC
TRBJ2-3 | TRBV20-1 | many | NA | CSASLEGADTQYF | TGCAGTGCGAGCCTAGAGGGGGCAGATACGCAGTATTTT
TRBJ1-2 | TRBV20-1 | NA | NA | CSASNPPRQLREDGYTF | TGCAGTGCTAGTAACCCACCCCGACAGTTACGAGAGGATGGCTACACCTTC
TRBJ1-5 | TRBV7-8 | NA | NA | CASSLGGGLSNQPQHF | TGTGCCAGCAGCTTAGGGGGGGGGCTCAGCAATCAGCCCCAGCATTTT